Listed below are T cell receptor beta chains from one sample, sequenced in a study of cytomegalovirus exposure and HLA in healthy donors. Profiled with immunoSEQ multiplex PCR; TCRdb holds only in-frame clones, not every one. This sample has more than 110,000 clones, with roughly 80% found just once. Sample: PBMCs. These receptors were taken from a young man in good health and CMV-seronegative. The CDR3 runs from the conserved cysteine through the conserved F or W. Fields, in order: J gene, CDR3 length, V gene, CDR3 protein.

j_call: TRBJ2-5
cdr3_length: 13
v_call: TRBV2
cdr3_aa: CASSDVDQETQYF

j_call: TRBJ1-2
cdr3_length: 11
v_call: TRBV4-1
cdr3_aa: CASSLQGRYTF

j_call: TRBJ1-6
cdr3_length: 18
v_call: TRBV7-9
cdr3_aa: CASSLESGLRTADSPLHF

j_call: TRBJ1-1
cdr3_length: 15
v_call: TRBV5-8
cdr3_aa: CASSGKQGVGTEAFF

j_call: TRBJ2-5
cdr3_length: 16
v_call: TRBV4-1
cdr3_aa: CASSQAAGTDQETQYF

j_call: TRBJ1-3
cdr3_length: 15
v_call: TRBV7-9
cdr3_aa: CASRIGSFPGNTIYF

j_call: TRBJ1-1
cdr3_length: 15
v_call: TRBV5-1
cdr3_aa: CASSLGQGWNTEAFF

j_call: TRBJ1-2
cdr3_length: 15
v_call: TRBV27
cdr3_aa: CASREGQDLRYGYTF

j_call: TRBJ2-2
cdr3_length: 15
v_call: TRBV4-3
cdr3_aa: CASSQTRGWTGELFF

j_call: TRBJ1-2
cdr3_length: 13
v_call: TRBV5-1
cdr3_aa: CASSFDRIYGYTF

j_call: TRBJ1-2
cdr3_length: 16
v_call: TRBV7-9
cdr3_aa: CASSLDARSSNYGYTF

j_call: TRBJ2-7
cdr3_length: 18
v_call: TRBV7-6
cdr3_aa: CASSRFTPGPGEVAEQYF

j_call: TRBJ1-5
cdr3_length: 15
v_call: TRBV9
cdr3_aa: CASSLRGGSNQPQHF

j_call: TRBJ2-3
cdr3_length: 13
v_call: TRBV19
cdr3_aa: CASSIGQSDTQYF

j_call: TRBJ1-1
cdr3_length: 11
v_call: TRBV6-5
cdr3_aa: CASVRGDGAFF

j_call: TRBJ2-2
cdr3_length: 13
v_call: TRBV6-6
cdr3_aa: CASSGRASGELFF

j_call: TRBJ2-1
cdr3_length: 13
v_call: TRBV2
cdr3_aa: CASSAGSYNEQFF

j_call: TRBJ1-2
cdr3_length: 15
v_call: TRBV6-5
cdr3_aa: CASAPGTPGSYGYTF

j_call: TRBJ2-5
cdr3_length: 15
v_call: TRBV27
cdr3_aa: CASSLSRQRLETQYF

j_call: TRBJ1-2
cdr3_length: 12
v_call: TRBV19
cdr3_aa: CASSIGGSGYTF

j_call: TRBJ2-1
cdr3_length: 14
v_call: TRBV30
cdr3_aa: CCWSRDFTVNEQFF

j_call: TRBJ2-1
cdr3_length: 18
v_call: TRBV5-4
cdr3_aa: CASSGNSYSRSSYNEQFF

j_call: TRBJ1-1
cdr3_length: 18
v_call: TRBV30
cdr3_aa: CAWSNSRRQGGKGTEAFF

j_call: TRBJ2-1
cdr3_length: 15
v_call: TRBV5-1
cdr3_aa: CASSRPGQGYNEQFF

j_call: TRBJ2-2
cdr3_length: 12
v_call: TRBV30
cdr3_aa: CAWTGKSTGAVF

j_call: TRBJ1-2
cdr3_length: 15
v_call: TRBV18
cdr3_aa: CASSPIMDSRVGYTF

j_call: TRBJ1-2
cdr3_length: 15
v_call: TRBV5-5
cdr3_aa: CASSLSQGGGYGYTF

j_call: TRBJ2-3
cdr3_length: 16
v_call: TRBV11-2
cdr3_aa: CASSLEPPRGADTQYF

j_call: TRBJ1-4
cdr3_length: 12
v_call: TRBV6-1
cdr3_aa: CASTEFFKKLFF

j_call: TRBJ1-2
cdr3_length: 15
v_call: TRBV15
cdr3_aa: CATSRDRGSLYGYTF

j_call: TRBJ2-1
cdr3_length: 16
v_call: TRBV7-2
cdr3_aa: CASSLRGRGGQNEQFF

j_call: TRBJ1-1
cdr3_length: 13
v_call: TRBV5-1
cdr3_aa: CASSLDRGAEAFF

j_call: TRBJ1-3
cdr3_length: 14
v_call: TRBV10-3
cdr3_aa: CAIRRTGDGNTIYF

j_call: TRBJ2-7
cdr3_length: 16
v_call: TRBV6-5
cdr3_aa: CASSSLSGSGLYEQYF

j_call: NA
cdr3_length: 15
v_call: TRBV7-7
cdr3_aa: CASSLYDGNSYEQYF

j_call: TRBJ1-2
cdr3_length: 13
v_call: TRBV5-4
cdr3_aa: CASSLWAGVGYTF

j_call: TRBJ2-3
cdr3_length: 11
v_call: TRBV2
cdr3_aa: CVAGAPDTQYF

j_call: TRBJ2-7
cdr3_length: 13
v_call: TRBV6-6
cdr3_aa: CASSGQGRNEQYF

j_call: TRBJ1-2
cdr3_length: 15
v_call: TRBV19
cdr3_aa: CASTPGGGGHYGYTF

j_call: TRBJ1-4
cdr3_length: 15
v_call: TRBV6-1
cdr3_aa: CASREQRGGSEKLFF

j_call: TRBJ1-1
cdr3_length: 14
v_call: TRBV29-1
cdr3_aa: CSIERGALGTEAFF

j_call: TRBJ2-3
cdr3_length: 16
v_call: TRBV4-3
cdr3_aa: CASSQRRGSSTDTQYF

j_call: TRBJ1-1
cdr3_length: 13
v_call: TRBV30
cdr3_aa: CAWSVGTGSNAFF

j_call: TRBJ1-2
cdr3_length: 15
v_call: TRBV5-4
cdr3_aa: CASSSQGLGAYGYTF

j_call: TRBJ2-5
cdr3_length: 16
v_call: TRBV7-6
cdr3_aa: CASSLRAGSPTGEQYF

j_call: TRBJ1-3
cdr3_length: 16
v_call: TRBV10-3
cdr3_aa: CAISDPDGDSGNTIYF

j_call: TRBJ2-7
cdr3_length: 12
v_call: TRBV13
cdr3_aa: CASSPRGGEQYF

j_call: TRBJ2-3
cdr3_length: 15
v_call: TRBV9
cdr3_aa: CASIRVRGTSDTQYF

j_call: TRBJ2-7
cdr3_length: 16
v_call: TRBV6-1
cdr3_aa: CASSALRGQLSYEQYF

j_call: TRBJ2-5
cdr3_length: 13
v_call: TRBV18
cdr3_aa: CASSPRRDETQYF

j_call: TRBJ1-1
cdr3_length: 11
v_call: TRBV29-1
cdr3_aa: CSLRGQDEAFF

j_call: TRBJ1-3
cdr3_length: 13
v_call: TRBV30
cdr3_aa: CAWSAGSGNTIYF

j_call: TRBJ2-3
cdr3_length: 15
v_call: TRBV6-4
cdr3_aa: CASSDLAGGTDTQYF